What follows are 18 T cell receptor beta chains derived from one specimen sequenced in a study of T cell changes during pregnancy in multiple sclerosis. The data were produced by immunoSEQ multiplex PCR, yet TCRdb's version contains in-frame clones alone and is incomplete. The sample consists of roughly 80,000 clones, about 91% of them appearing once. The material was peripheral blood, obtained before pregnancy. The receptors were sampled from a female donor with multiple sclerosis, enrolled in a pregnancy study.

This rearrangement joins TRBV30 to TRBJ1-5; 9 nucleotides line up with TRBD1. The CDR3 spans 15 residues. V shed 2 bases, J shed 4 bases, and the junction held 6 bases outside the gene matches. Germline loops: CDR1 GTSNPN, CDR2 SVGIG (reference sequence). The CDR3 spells CAWSPKTGGNQPQHF. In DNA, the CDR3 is TGTGCCTGGAGTCCCAAGACAGGGGGTAATCAGCCCCAGCATTTT. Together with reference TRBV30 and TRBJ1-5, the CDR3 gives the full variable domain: SQTIHQWPATLVQPVGSPLSLECTVEGTSNPNLYWYRQAAGRGLQLLFYSVGIGQISSEVPQNLSASRPQDRQFILSSKKLLLSDSGFYLCAWSPKTGGNQPQHFGDGTRLSIL.

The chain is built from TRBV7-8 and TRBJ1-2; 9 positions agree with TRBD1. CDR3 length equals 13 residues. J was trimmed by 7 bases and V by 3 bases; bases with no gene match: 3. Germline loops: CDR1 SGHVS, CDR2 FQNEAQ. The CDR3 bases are TGTGCCAGCAGCTTCACAGGGGGCTTTGGCTACACCTTC. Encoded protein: CASSFTGGFGYTF. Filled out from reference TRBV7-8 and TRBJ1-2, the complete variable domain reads GAGVSQSPRYKVAKRGQDVALRCDPISGHVSLFWYQQALGQGPEFLTYFQNEAQLDKSGLPSDRFFAERPEGSVSTLKIQRTQQEDSAVYLCASSFTGGFGYTFGSGTRLTVV.

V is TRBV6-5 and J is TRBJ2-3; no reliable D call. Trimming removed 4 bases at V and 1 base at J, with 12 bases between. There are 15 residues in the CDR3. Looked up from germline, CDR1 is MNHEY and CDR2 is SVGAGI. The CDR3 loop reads CASSSQVGRTDTQYF. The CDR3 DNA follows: TGTGCCAGCAGTTCTCAGGTCGGTCGCACAGATACGCAGTATTTT.

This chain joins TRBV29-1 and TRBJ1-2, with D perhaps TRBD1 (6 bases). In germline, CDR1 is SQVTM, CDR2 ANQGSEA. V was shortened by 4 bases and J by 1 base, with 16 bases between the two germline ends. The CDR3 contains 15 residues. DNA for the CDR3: TGCAGCGTTGCAGCTATGGACAGAGATAACTATGGCTACACCTTC. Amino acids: CSVAAMDRDNYGYTF.

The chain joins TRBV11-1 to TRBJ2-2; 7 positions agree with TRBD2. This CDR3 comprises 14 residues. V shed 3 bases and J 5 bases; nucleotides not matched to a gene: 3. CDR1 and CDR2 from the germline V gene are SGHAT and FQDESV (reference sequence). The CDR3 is CASSFMGGTGELFF. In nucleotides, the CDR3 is TGTGCCAGCAGCTTCATGGGGGGGACCGGGGAGCTGTTTTTT.

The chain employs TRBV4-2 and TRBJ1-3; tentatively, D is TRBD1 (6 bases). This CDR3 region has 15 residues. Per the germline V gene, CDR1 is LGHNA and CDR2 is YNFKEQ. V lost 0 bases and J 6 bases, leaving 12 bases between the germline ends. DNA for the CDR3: TGTGCCAGCAGCCAAGATAGGACAGCGTCAAACACCATATATTTT. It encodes CASSQDRTASNTIYF.

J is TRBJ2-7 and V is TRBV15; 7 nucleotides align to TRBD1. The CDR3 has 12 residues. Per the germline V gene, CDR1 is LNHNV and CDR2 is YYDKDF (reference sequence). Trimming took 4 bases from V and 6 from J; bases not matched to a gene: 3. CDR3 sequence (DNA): TGTGCCACCAGCACTACAGGGGCCGAGCAGTACTTC. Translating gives CATSTTGAEQYF.

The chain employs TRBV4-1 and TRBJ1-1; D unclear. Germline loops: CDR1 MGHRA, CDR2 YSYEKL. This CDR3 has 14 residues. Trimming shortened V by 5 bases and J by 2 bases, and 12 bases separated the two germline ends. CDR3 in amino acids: CASSANAGNTEAFF. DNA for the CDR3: TGCGCCAGCAGCGCGAACGCAGGCAACACTGAAGCTTTCTTT.

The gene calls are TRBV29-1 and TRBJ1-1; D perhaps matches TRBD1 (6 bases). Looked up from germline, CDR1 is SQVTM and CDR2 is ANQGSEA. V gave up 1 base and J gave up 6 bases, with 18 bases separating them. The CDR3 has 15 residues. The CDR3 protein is CSVEVSRGFSPEAFF. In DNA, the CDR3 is TGCAGCGTTGAAGTCTCCAGGGGTTTCAGTCCTGAAGCTTTCTTT.

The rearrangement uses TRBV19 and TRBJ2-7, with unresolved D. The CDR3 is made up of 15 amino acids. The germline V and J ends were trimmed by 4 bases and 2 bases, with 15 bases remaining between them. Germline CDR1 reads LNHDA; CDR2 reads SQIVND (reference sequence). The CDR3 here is CASSTSPGFPYEQYF. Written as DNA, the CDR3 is TGTGCCAGTAGTACTTCCCCCGGGTTTCCCTACGAGCAGTACTTC. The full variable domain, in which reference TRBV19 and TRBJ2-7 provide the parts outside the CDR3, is DGGITQSPKYLFRKEGQNVTLSCEQNLNHDAMYWYRQDPGQGLRLIYYSQIVNDFQKGDIAEGYSVSREKKESFPLTVTSAQKNPTAFYLCASSTSPGFPYEQYFGPGTRLTVT.

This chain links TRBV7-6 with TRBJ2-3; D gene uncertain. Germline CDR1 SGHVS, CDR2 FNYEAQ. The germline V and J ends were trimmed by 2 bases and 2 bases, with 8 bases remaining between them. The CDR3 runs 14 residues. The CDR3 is CASSLTPTTDTQYF. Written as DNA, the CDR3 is TGTGCCAGCAGCTTAACACCCACCACAGATACGCAGTATTTT.

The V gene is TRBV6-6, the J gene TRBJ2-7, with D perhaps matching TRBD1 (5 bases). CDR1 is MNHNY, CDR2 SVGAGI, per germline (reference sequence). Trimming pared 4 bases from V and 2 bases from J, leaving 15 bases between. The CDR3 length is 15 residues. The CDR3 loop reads CASSSTRVTTYEQYF. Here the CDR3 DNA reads TGTGCCAGCAGTTCCACCAGGGTTACTACCTACGAGCAGTACTTC.

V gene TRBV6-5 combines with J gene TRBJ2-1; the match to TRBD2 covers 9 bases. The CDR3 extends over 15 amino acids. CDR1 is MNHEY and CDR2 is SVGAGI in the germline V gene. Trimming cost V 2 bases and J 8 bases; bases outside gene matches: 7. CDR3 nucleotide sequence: TGTGCCAGCAGTTACGGCGGGGGGGCCGAGGATGAGCAGTTCTTC. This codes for CASSYGGGAEDEQFF.

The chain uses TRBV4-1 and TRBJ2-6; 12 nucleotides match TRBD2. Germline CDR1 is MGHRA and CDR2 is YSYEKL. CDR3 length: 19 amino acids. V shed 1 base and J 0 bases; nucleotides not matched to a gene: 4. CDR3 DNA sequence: TGCGCCAGCAGCCAAGGACTACTAGCGGGGGGCTCTGGGGCCAACGTCCTGACTTTC. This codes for CASSQGLLAGGSGANVLTF.

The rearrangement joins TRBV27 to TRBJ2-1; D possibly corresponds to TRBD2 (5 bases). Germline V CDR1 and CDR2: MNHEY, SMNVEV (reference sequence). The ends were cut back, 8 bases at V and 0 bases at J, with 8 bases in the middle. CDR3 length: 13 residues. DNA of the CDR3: TGTGCCAGCCGGAGGCTCTCCTACAATGAGCAGTTCTTC. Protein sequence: CASRRLSYNEQFF.

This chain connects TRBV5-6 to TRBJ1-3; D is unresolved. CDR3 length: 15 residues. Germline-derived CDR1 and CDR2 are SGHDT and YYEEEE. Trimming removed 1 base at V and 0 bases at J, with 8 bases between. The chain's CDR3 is CASSLFFLSGNTIYF. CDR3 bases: TGTGCCAGCAGCTTGTTTTTCCTCTCTGGAAACACCATATATTTT.

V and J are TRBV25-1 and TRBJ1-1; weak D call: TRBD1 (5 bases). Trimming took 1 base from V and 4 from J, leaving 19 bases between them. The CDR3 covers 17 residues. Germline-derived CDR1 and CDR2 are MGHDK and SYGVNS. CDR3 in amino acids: CASSEWGGRARSTEAFF. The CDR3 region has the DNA TGTGCCAGCAGTGAATGGGGGGGGAGGGCAAGGTCCACTGAAGCTTTCTTT.

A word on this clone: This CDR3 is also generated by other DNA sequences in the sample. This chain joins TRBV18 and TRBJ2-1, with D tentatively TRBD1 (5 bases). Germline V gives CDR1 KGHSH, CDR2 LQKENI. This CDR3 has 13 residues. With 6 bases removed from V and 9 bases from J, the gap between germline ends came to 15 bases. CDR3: CASSPSGSREQFF. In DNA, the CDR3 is TGTGCCAGCTCGCCATCAGGGTCGCGTGAGCAGTTCTTC.